This T cell receptor beta chain was recorded in a study of beta chain features in type 1 diabetes. The CDR3 consists of 15 residues. Trimming took off 5 bases at V and 10 bases at J, with 20 bases between the two ends. The germline V gene encodes CDR1 SGHTA and CDR2 FQGNSA. Expressed TCRB transcripts were sequenced because the entire RNA isolate underwent reverse transcription. Assay used: immunoSEQ multiplex PCR; TCRdb lists only in-frame clones, some missing. The sample has around 430,000 clones, about 32% seen once; the top ten hold 0.05% to 0.065%. Sorted populations all had greater than 98% purity.

Sequences were obtained from naive CD4+ T cells from blood. The sequence was collected from a man younger than 35 in good health. The chain links TRBV7-2 to TRBJ1-4, with TRBD1 as a possible D gene (5 bases). The CDR3 loop is CASSENGALYGKLFF. DNA for the CDR3: TGTGCCAGCAGCGAAAACGGGGCCCTATATGGAAAACTGTTTTTT. The whole variable domain, remainder taken from reference TRBV7-2 and TRBJ1-4, is GAGVSQSPSNKVTEKGKDVELRCDPISGHTALYWYRQSLGQGLEFLIYFQGNSAPDKSGLPSDRFSAERTGGSVSTLTIQRTQQEDSAVYLCASSENGALYGKLFFGSGTQLSVL.